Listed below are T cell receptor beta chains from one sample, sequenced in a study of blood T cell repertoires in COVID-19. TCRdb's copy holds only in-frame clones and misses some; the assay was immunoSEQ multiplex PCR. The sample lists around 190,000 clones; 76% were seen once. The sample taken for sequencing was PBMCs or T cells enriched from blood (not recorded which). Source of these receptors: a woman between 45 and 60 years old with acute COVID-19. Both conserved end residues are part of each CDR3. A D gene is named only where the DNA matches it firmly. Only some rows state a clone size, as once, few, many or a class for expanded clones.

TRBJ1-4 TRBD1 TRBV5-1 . TGCGCCAGCAGCATTACAGGGGGCGCAGTTAATGAAAAACTGTTTTTT CASSITGGAVNEKLFF
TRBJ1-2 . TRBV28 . TGTGCCAGCAGCTCACCCGGCGGGGCCCCTAACTATGGCTACACCTTC CASSSPGGAPNYGYTF
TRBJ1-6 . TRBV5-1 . TGCGCCAGCAGCTCCGTGTCTACTCATAATTCACCCCTCCACTTT CASSSVSTHNSPLHF
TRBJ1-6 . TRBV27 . TGTGCCAGCAGTTTGGTAGGGGGAAATTCACCCCTCCACTTT CASSLVGGNSPLHF
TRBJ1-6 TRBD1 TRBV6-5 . TGTGCCAGCAGCCAGGAGGACAGGGGAATACCACCCCTCCACTTT CASSQEDRGIPPLHF
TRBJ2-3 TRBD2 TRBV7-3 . TGTGCCAGCAGCCCGAGGACTAGCGGGGGGTTCACAGATACGCAGTATTTT CASSPRTSGGFTDTQYF
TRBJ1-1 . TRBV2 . TGTGCCAGCACTCAGGAACAGGGAAACACTGAAGCTTTCTTT CASTQEQGNTEAFF
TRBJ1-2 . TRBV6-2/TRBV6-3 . TGTGCCAGCAGTTACTCGACTCTGGCTGGCTACACCTTC CASSYSTLAGYTF
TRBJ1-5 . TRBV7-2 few TGTGCCAGCAGCTTAGGACAGTACAATCAGCCCCAGCATTTT CASSLGQYNQPQHF
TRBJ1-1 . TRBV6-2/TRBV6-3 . TGTGCCAGCAGTCCCCAGGCCCCCGAAGCTTTCTTT CASSPQAPEAFF
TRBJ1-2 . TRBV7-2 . TGTGCCAGCAGCCTTAGGGAAGGGGTGTACTATGGCTACACCTTC CASSLREGVYYGYTF
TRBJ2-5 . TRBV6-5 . TGTGCCAGCAGTTCCCCCGGCCTGACACAAGAGACCCAGTACTTC CASSSPGLTQETQYF
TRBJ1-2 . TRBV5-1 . TGCGCCAGCAGCCCCGCCCTTGGTCCGAGCGATGGCTACACCTTC CASSPALGPSDGYTF
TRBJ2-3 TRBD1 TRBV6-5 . TGTGCCAGCAGCCGCGGACAGGGGTTTGCAGATACGCAGTATTTT CASSRGQGFADTQYF
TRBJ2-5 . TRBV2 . TGTGCCAGCAGTGAAGGGCTAGCCTACGGGACCCAGTACTTC CASSEGLAYGTQYF
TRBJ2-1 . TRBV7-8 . TGTGCCAGCAGTCTGCGGGACTTATACAATGAGCAGTTCTTC CASSLRDLYNEQFF
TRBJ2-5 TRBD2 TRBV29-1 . TGCAGCGTTAAAGAGACTAGCGGGGGCCGAAGAGAGACCCAGTACTTC CSVKETSGGRRETQYF
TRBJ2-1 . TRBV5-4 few TGTGCCAGCAGCTTGGGAGCGACCGCCTACAATGAGCAGTTCTTC CASSLGATAYNEQFF
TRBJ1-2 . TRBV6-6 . TGTGCCAGCAGCCCCCAGGGGAACTATGGCTACACCTTC CASSPQGNYGYTF
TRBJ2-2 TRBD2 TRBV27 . TGTGCCAGCAGTTTATACTTCGCGGGGGATGCCGGGGAGCTGTTTTTT CASSLYFAGDAGELFF
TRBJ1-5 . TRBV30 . TGTGCCTGGAGTGTTTCAGGGAACAATCAGCCCCAGCATTTT CAWSVSGNNQPQHF
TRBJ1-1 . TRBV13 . TGTGCCAGCGGCCAGGGCAGGGGAAACACTGAAGCTTTCTTT CASGQGRGNTEAFF
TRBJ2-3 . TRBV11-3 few TGTGCCAGCAGGGCGGGGGCATCAGATACGCAGTATTTT CASRAGASDTQYF
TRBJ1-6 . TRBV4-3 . TGCGCCAGCAGCCAAACAGGGAACGGATCACCCCTCCACTTT CASSQTGNGSPLHF
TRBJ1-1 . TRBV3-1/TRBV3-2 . TGTGCCAGCAGCCAAGGGACAGCAAAGAACACTGAAGCTTTCTTT CASSQGTAKNTEAFF
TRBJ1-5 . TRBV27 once TGTGCCAGCAGCCCAGGGGTGGCTCAGCCCCAGCATTTT CASSPGVAQPQHF